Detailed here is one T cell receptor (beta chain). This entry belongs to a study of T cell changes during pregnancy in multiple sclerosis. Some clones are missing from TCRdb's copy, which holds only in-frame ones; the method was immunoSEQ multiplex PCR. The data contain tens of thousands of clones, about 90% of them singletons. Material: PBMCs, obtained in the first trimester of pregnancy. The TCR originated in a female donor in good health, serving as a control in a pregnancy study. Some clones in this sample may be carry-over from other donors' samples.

As DNA, the CDR3 is TGTGCCAGCAGTTCCTTTACAGGGCGGCTAGGATATGGCTACACCTTC. Amino acid sequence: CASSSFTGRLGYGYTF. The chain uses TRBV27 and TRBJ1-2; TRBD1 is a possible D gene (6 bases). The CDR3 is made up of 16 amino acids. CDR1 and CDR2 from the germline V gene are MNHEY and SMNVEV (reference sequence). Deletions cut 4 bases from V and 5 bases from J, with 20 bases between.